The clone carrying this TCR beta chain was seen more than once but under ten times. One entry per CDR3 protein, called by TCRdb with MiXCR from the 5' RACE reads. The data show hundreds of thousands of distinct CDR3 sequences, with approximately 14% seen just once and roughly a fifth held by the top ten. This sample is part of a study of T-cell memory formation after mild COVID-19. CDR3 size: 16 residues. Germline CDR1 LGHNA, CDR2 YSLEER. The ends lost 0 bases at V and 3 bases at J; junction bases unmatched: 4. Sequencing input: PBMCs or a T cell subset sorted from them (not recorded which). The TCR was taken from a young man who had mild COVID-19 (a few samples of this study predate the infection). Cell type and time point are not known. The chain employs TRBV4-3 and TRBJ2-1; TRBD2 matches at 8 bases. DNA for the CDR3: TGCGCCAGCAGCCAAGATTGGGCGGGGGGCTACAATGAGCAGTTCTTC. Its protein is CASSQDWAGGYNEQFF.